The 20 T cell receptor beta chains in this list originate from one sample, sequenced in a study of T-cell reconstitution after alpha-beta-depleted transplantation in children. TCRbeta library preparation incorporated unique molecular identifiers. TCRdb used MiXCR to reprocess the PCR reads, holding one entry per CDR3 protein. The sample lists around 410,000 distinct CDR3 sequences, about a tenth occurring once. Material: PBMCs from the stem cell graft donor, obtained from the stem cell graft. The receptors were sampled from a human donor who donated a stem cell graft to a child with acute myeloid leukemia.

This clonotype was found many times. The chain uses TRBV20-1 and TRBJ2-1, with a possible D match to TRBD2 (6 bases). Trimming pared 6 bases from V and 7 bases from J, leaving 19 bases between. Germline V lookup: CDR1 DFQATT, CDR2 SNEGSKA (reference sequence). This CDR3 contains 14 residues. In DNA form, the CDR3 reads TGCAGTGCCCTGGGCGGGACTGCCCTTAATGAGCAGTTCTTC. This translates into CSALGGTALNEQFF.

This clonotype was seen only a few times. The chain carries TRBV29-1 and TRBJ1-5, with D perhaps matching TRBD1 (5 bases). Trimming cost V 5 bases and J 0 bases, with 11 bases left between them. Germline V gene lookup returns CDR1 SQVTM and CDR2 ANQGSEA. The CDR3 has 14 residues. The CDR3 here is CSVSDSPSNQPQHF. The CDR3 bases are TGCAGCGTTTCCGACAGCCCTAGCAATCAGCCCCAGCATTTT.

CDR3 sequence (DNA): TGTGCCAGCAGCTTAGATACAGAAAAACTGTTTTTT. It encodes CASSLDTEKLFF. The chain has TRBV7-2 and TRBJ1-4; no definite D call. The CDR3 has 12 amino acids. Trimming cost V 1 base and J 8 bases, with 5 bases left between them. CDR1 is SGHTA and CDR2 is FQGNSA in the germline V gene.

This clonotype was picked up many times. CDR3 nucleotides: TGTGCCAGCAGTCCGCAGGGGGCGAGAGAGACCCAGTACTTC. This gives the protein CASSPQGARETQYF. V and J are TRBV12-3 or TRBV12-4 and TRBJ2-5; 8 positions agree with TRBD1. The CDR3 contains 14 residues. The trim removed 5 bases at V and 4 bases at J, leaving 6 bases unmatched.

This clonotype was seen more than once but under ten times. The chain recombines TRBV10-3 with TRBJ2-5; 10 nucleotides align to TRBD2. There are 14 residues in the CDR3. Per the germline V gene, CDR1 is ENHRY and CDR2 is SYGVKD. V shed 10 bases and J 2 bases; nucleotides not matched to a gene: 7. The CDR3 here is CATTSGVPQETQYF. The CDR3 nucleotides are TGTGCCACAACTAGCGGGGTACCACAAGAGACCCAGTACTTC.

The gene calls are TRBV6-2 or TRBV6-3 and TRBJ2-1; weak D call: TRBD1 (5 bases). Germline assignment: CDR1 MNHEY and CDR2 SVGEGT. Trimming pared 0 bases from V and 5 bases from J, leaving 14 bases between. The CDR3 loop spans 16 amino acids. CDR3 in amino acids: CASSYSRRGQNNEQFF. In nucleotides, the CDR3 is TGTGCCAGCAGTTACTCCCGACGAGGACAAAACAATGAGCAGTTCTTC.

This clonotype came up a few times. The chain uses TRBV29-1 and TRBJ1-2; TRBD1 might be the D (6 bases). Trimming shortened V by 0 bases and J by 7 bases, and 12 bases separated the two germline ends. The CDR3 totals 13 residues. Germline V gene data show CDR1 as SQVTM and CDR2 as ANQGSEA. The CDR3 sequence: CSVEDLPGAGYTF. The CDR3 region has the DNA TGCAGCGTTGAAGATCTGCCAGGGGCTGGCTACACCTTC.

This rearrangement joins TRBV23-1 to TRBJ1-2; D remains unclear. TRBV23-1 belongs to the ORF category, with a function that is uncertain. The length of the CDR3 is 11 residues. The V end lost 1 base, the J end lost 8 bases, and 5 bases lay between the germline ends. The CDR3 reads CASSQWKGYTF. In DNA, the CDR3 is TGCGCCAGCAGTCAATGGAAGGGCTACACCTTC.

The gene calls are TRBV12-5 and TRBJ2-5, with 7 positions matching TRBD2. This CDR3 is built from 14 residues. Germline-derived CDR1 and CDR2 are LGHNT and FRNRAP. V trimming: 6 bases; J trimming: 4 bases; junction bases outside the gene matches: 8. The CDR3 DNA is TGTGCTAGTGGCAAGCCCTCGGGGGGAGAGACCCAGTACTTC. Translated: CASGKPSGGETQYF.

The chain is built from TRBV11-1 and TRBJ2-3; 8 nucleotides line up with TRBD2. CDR1 and CDR2 (germline): SGHAT, FQDESV (reference sequence). With V trimmed by 3 bases and J by 0 bases, 11 bases remained unmatched. This CDR3 region has 18 residues. CDR3 coding DNA: TGTGCCAGCAGCTTTCGTCGGGAGGGGCATCCTAGCACAGATACGCAGTATTTT. Translation gives CASSFRREGHPSTDTQYF. The whole variable domain, filled in from reference TRBV11-1 and TRBJ2-3, reads EAEVAQSPRYKITEKSQAVAFWCDPISGHATLYWYRQILGQGPELLVQFQDESVVDDSQLPKDRFSAERLKGVDSTLKIQPAELGDSAMYLCASSFRREGHPSTDTQYFGPGTRLTVL.

The chain has TRBV4-1 and TRBJ2-5; D is possibly TRBD1 (5 bases). The CDR3 length is 15 residues. From germline, CDR1 is MGHRA and CDR2 YSYEKL. The V and J ends lost 3 bases and 0 bases respectively, with 11 bases between them. The CDR3 DNA follows: TGCGCCAGCAGCCAGCTCCCAGGGTACCAAGAGACCCAGTACTTC. Translation: CASSQLPGYQETQYF.

This clonotype was seen many times. The chain is built from TRBV11-2 and TRBJ2-1; 7 nucleotides line up with TRBD2. CDR1 is SGHAT, CDR2 FQNNGV, per germline. The V gene end was trimmed by 5 bases and the J gene end by 3 bases; junction bases not matched to a gene: 7. This CDR3 has 15 amino acids. The CDR3 spells CASSQTGGNYNEQFF. For the CDR3, the DNA is TGTGCCAGCAGCCAAACCGGGGGGAACTACAATGAGCAGTTCTTC.

This clonotype was seen more than once but under ten times. The J gene is TRBJ2-2, the V gene TRBV4-1; 14 bases match TRBD2. Germline V lookup: CDR1 MGHRA, CDR2 YSYEKL. Trimming at V came to 1 base and at J to 1 base, leaving 14 bases not matched to a gene. This CDR3 is built from 22 residues. CDR3 nucleotides: TGCGCCAGCAGCCAAGGTGGATGGAAAGGACTAGCGGGAGGACTGAACACCGGGGAGCTGTTTTTT. It translates to CASSQGGWKGLAGGLNTGELFF.

The table lists this clonotype with many counts. This chain joins TRBV5-1 and TRBJ1-1; D gene uncertain. Looked up from germline, CDR1 is SGHRS and CDR2 is YFSETQ. There are 13 residues in the CDR3. Trimming removed 5 bases at V and 0 bases at J, with 8 bases between. CDR3 nucleotide sequence: TGCGCCAGCAGGTGGGGATTGAACACTGAAGCTTTCTTT. Protein: CASRWGLNTEAFF.

This clonotype was seen more than once but under ten times. This sequence joins TRBV10-3 and TRBJ2-3; no clear D gene. The length of the CDR3 is 15 residues. Germline CDR1 ENHRY, CDR2 SYGVKD. V lost 4 bases to trimming and J lost 6 bases, with 17 bases between them. The CDR3 loop is CAISGRLDAGDTQYF. CDR3 nucleotides: TGTGCCATCAGTGGCCGTCTTGATGCTGGGGATACGCAGTATTTT.

This clonotype was seen only a few times. The rearrangement links TRBV20-1 to TRBJ2-2, with 8 bases aligning to TRBD2. V lost 0 bases and J lost 0; bases outside the gene matches: 9. The CDR3 is 18 amino acids. The V gene's germline CDR1 is DFQATT and CDR2 SNEGSKA (reference sequence). The CDR3 protein is CSARDLRGATTNTGELFF. CDR3 bases: TGCAGTGCTAGAGATTTGCGGGGGGCGACCACGAACACCGGGGAGCTGTTTTTT.

V gene TRBV5-6 combines with J gene TRBJ2-5; D possibly uses TRBD1 or TRBD2 (5 bases each). The V end lost 4 bases, the J end lost 5 bases, and 18 bases lay between the germline ends. Germline V gives CDR1 SGHDT, CDR2 YYEEEE. This CDR3 is built from 15 residues. CDR3 DNA sequence: TGTGCCAGCAGCCCCCCTGGCCCGGGACGGGAGACCCAGTACTTC. Its protein is CASSPPGPGRETQYF.

This clonotype was found a few times. J is TRBJ2-6 and V is TRBV7-2, with 9 bases matching TRBD1. Trimming at V came to 5 bases and at J to 0 bases, leaving 5 bases not matched to a gene. Germline lookup yields CDR1 SGHTA and CDR2 FQGNSA. The CDR3 is 17 amino acids. This CDR3 is CASSPGTGTSGANVLTF. CDR3 sequence (DNA): TGTGCCAGCAGCCCAGGGACAGGGACCTCTGGGGCCAACGTCCTGACTTTC.

This clonotype was seen only a few times. This chain links TRBV12-3 or TRBV12-4 with TRBJ2-5; 9 bases match TRBD1. The CDR3 is 14 amino acids. The ends lost 6 bases at V and 4 bases at J; junction bases unmatched: 6. The chain's CDR3 is CASRGTGLIETQYF. CDR3 DNA sequence: TGTGCCAGCAGGGGGACAGGGTTGATAGAGACCCAGTACTTC.

As for this clonotype: Sequence at one end of the junction differs from germline and may be a read error. The rearrangement links TRBV20-1 to TRBJ2-1; 9 nucleotides line up with TRBD2. The CDR3 loop spans 15 amino acids. CDR1 DFQATT and CDR2 SNEGSKA come from the germline V gene (reference sequence). The CDR3 region has the DNA TGCAGTGCTAGGCGGGGGGGCCGGGAATACAATGAGCACTTCTTC. Residues: CSARRGGREYNEHFF.